This T cell receptor beta chain came from a study of shared clonotypes between healthy human individuals. Findings and limits, study-wide: The study found about 5.1% of naive CD4 clonotypes shared across a few donors.

Each replicate PCR on the sorted subsets used approximately 200 ng DNA (about 30,000 T cell genomes). Sequencing was performed with immunoSEQ multiplex PCR; in TCRdb, only in-frame clones are kept and a portion is missing. The sample includes 900,000 to 1,200,000 clones, 75% to 85% seen only once; the top ten take roughly 0.57%. Germline V gene sequence: CDR1 MDHEN, CDR2 SYDVKM. The CDR3 contains 15 residues. The ends lost 6 bases at V and 3 bases at J; junction bases unmatched: 8. Naive CD45RA+ and memory CD45RA-negative subsets were split from CD4+ cells. A note on this clone: Its specificity is not known.

V usage is TRBV28 and J usage is TRBJ1-5, with TRBD1 identical over 7 bases. The TCR was taken from a young man in good health. Some clones in this sample may be carry-over from other donors' samples. Sequencing was performed on memory CD4+ T cells from PBMCs. Subset indicated: CD45RA-negative fraction. CDR3 DNA: TGTGCCAGCAGAGTGAGGACAGGCCCCAATCAGCCCCAGCATTTT. Residues: CASRVRTGPNQPQHF.